This T cell receptor beta chain came from a study of T-cell reconstitution after alpha-beta-depleted transplantation in children. This clonotype occurred many times. Researchers prepared the TCRbeta library using unique molecular identifiers, the study reports. MiXCR, applied by TCRdb to the PCR reads, yields one record per CDR3 protein. The table has roughly 490,000 distinct CDR3 sequences, over 9.5% seen once; the top ten hold less than 15%. The specimen comprised PBMCs, mostly from graft donor cells, sampled 180 days after TCRalphabeta/CD19-depleted stem cell transplant. The sequence was collected from a female patient aged 2 to 10 who had a stem cell transplant for aplastic anemia, so the T cells may come from the graft donor.

CDR3 sequence reads: CASSVGLAGAPDTQYF. The CDR3 bases are TGTGCCAGCAGCGTCGGACTAGCGGGAGCCCCAGATACGCAGTATTTT. This chain links TRBV9 with TRBJ2-3; TRBD2 matches 13 bases. Germline CDR1 is SGDLS and CDR2 is YYNGEE. With V trimmed by 2 bases and J by 4 bases, 4 bases remained unmatched. This CDR3 region has 16 residues.